One and the same sample provided the 18 T cell receptor beta chains below, sequenced in a study of OX40 agonist ivuxolimab in advanced cancers. Data came from immunoSEQ multiplex PCR; TCRdb stores just in-frame clones and leaves some out. The sample yields 40,000 to 45,000 clones, roughly four fifths seen once. The sequencing here drew on CD4+ or CD8+ T cells sorted from blood, taken in a trial of the OX40 agonist ivuxolimab. These receptors came from an adult with an advanced solid tumor such as melanoma, head and neck, liver or kidney cancer.

The gene calls are TRBV5-1 and TRBJ1-1, with unresolved D. The CDR3 runs to 14 residues. V lost 3 bases and J 1 base, leaving 10 bases between the germline ends. Germline lookup yields CDR1 SGHRS and CDR2 YFSETQ. Here the CDR3 DNA reads TGCGCCAGCAGCTACGACACAGAGAACACTGAAGCTTTCTTT. This sequence encodes CASSYDTENTEAFF.

This chain joins TRBV11-3 and TRBJ2-2, with D tentatively TRBD2 (6 bases). In germline, CDR1 is SGHNT, CDR2 YENEEA. This CDR3 has 16 amino acids. V dropped 4 bases and J dropped 0 bases, with 12 bases sitting between them. CDR3 loop: CASSSGEEANTGELFF. Here the CDR3 DNA reads TGTGCCAGCAGCTCGGGGGAAGAGGCGAACACCGGGGAGCTGTTTTTT.

The rearrangement uses TRBV2 and TRBJ1-3, with 7 bases fitting TRBD1. The CDR3 sequence is 15 residues long. Trimming removed 6 bases from V and 0 bases from J; junction bases left unmatched: 5. The germline gives CDR1 SNHLY, CDR2 FYNNEI. The CDR3 coding sequence is TGTGCCAGCAGGACCGACAGGGCCTCTGGAAACACCATATATTTT. Translated, it gives CASRTDRASGNTIYF.

The CDR3 coding sequence is TGTGCCAGCAGCTTAGTGGGAGGGCCTGGAGATACGCAGTATTTT. The encoded protein is CASSLVGGPGDTQYF. This chain connects TRBV7-2 to TRBJ2-3; 7 positions agree with TRBD2. From germline, CDR1 is SGHTA and CDR2 FQGNSA. This CDR3 has 15 amino acids. J was trimmed by 5 bases and V by 1 base; bases with no gene match: 6.

The V and J genes are TRBV5-1 and TRBJ2-2; maybe TRBD2 (5 bases). V was clipped by 0 bases and J by 5 bases, with 17 bases between them. The germline V gene has CDR1 SGHRS and CDR2 YFSETQ. This CDR3 has 17 amino acids. CDR3 region: CASSLEVATRRTGELFF. CDR3 DNA sequence: TGCGCCAGCAGCTTGGAAGTGGCAACTAGGAGGACCGGGGAGCTGTTTTTT.

This chain joins TRBV11-3 and TRBJ1-3, with D perhaps matching TRBD1 (5 bases). Trimming stripped 5 bases from V and 3 bases from J, with 8 bases between. From germline, CDR1 is SGHNT and CDR2 YENEEA. This CDR3 has 13 residues. This CDR3 reads CASSRGGGNTIYF. Here the CDR3 DNA reads TGTGCCAGCAGCAGGGGAGGTGGAAACACCATATATTTT. The full variable domain, with the rest looked up from reference TRBV11-3 and TRBJ1-3, is EAGVVQSPRYKIIEKKQPVAFWCNPISGHNTLYWYLQNLGQGPELLIRYENEEAVDDSQLPKDRFSAERLKGVDSTLKIQPAELGDSAVYLCASSRGGGNTIYFGEGSWLTVV.

The J gene is TRBJ2-5, the V gene TRBV6-6, with unresolved D. The germline V gene has CDR1 MNHNY and CDR2 SVGAGI (reference sequence). Deletions cut 8 bases from V and 4 bases from J, with 8 bases between. The CDR3 is made up of 11 amino acids. The CDR3 sequence is CASHRAETQYF. The DNA of the CDR3 is TGTGCCAGCCATAGAGCAGAGACCCAGTACTTC.

This clone was recorded only once. The V and J genes are TRBV2 and TRBJ2-3; unclear D gene. CDR1 and CDR2 (germline): SNHLY, FYNNEI. CDR3 length: 14 amino acids. The V and J ends lost 2 bases and 7 bases respectively, with 13 bases between them. The CDR3 nucleotides read TGTGCCAGCAGTGAACCCGTAGAAACGTATACGCAGTATTTT. Translation gives CASSEPVETYTQYF.

The V gene is TRBV6-5, the J gene TRBJ2-5; a possible D gene is TRBD1 (6 bases). From germline, CDR1 is MNHEY and CDR2 SVGAGI. V dropped 8 bases and J dropped 0 bases, with 10 bases sitting between them. The CDR3 runs to 13 residues. CDR3 nucleotide sequence: TGTGCCAGCGGGACACCTAACCAAGAGACCCAGTACTTC. Translation gives CASGTPNQETQYF.

The rearrangement joins TRBV28 to TRBJ2-7; TRBD1 aligns across 10 bases. The germline V gene encodes CDR1 MDHEN and CDR2 SYDVKM. The length of the CDR3 is 16 residues. V dropped 1 base and J dropped 2; count of bases not matched to a gene: 5. The CDR3 loop reads CASSLLPGQGTYEQYF. CDR3 DNA sequence: TGTGCCAGCAGTTTATTGCCGGGACAGGGGACCTACGAGCAGTACTTC.

The V gene is TRBV5-1, the J gene TRBJ2-1; D is possibly TRBD1 or TRBD2 (5 bases each). This CDR3 has 15 residues. Trimming cost V 1 base and J 4 bases, with 12 bases left between them. From germline, CDR1 is SGHRS and CDR2 YFSETQ. Here the CDR3 reads CASSLQGTSYNEQFF. CDR3 DNA sequence: TGCGCCAGCAGCTTGCAAGGGACCTCTTACAATGAGCAGTTCTTC.

This clone was seen only once. Written as DNA, the CDR3 is TGTGCCAGCAGCTTAAGGGGTAGCGGGAGTCGAGCTTTTAACGAGCAGTACTTC. It yields the protein CASSLRGSGSRAFNEQYF. The V and J genes are TRBV7-2 and TRBJ2-5; 9 nucleotides line up with TRBD2. TRBJ2-7 explains the end of the DNA better; the J call may be wrong. Germline lookup yields CDR1 SGHTA and CDR2 FQGNSA. This CDR3 spans 18 amino acids.

The chain employs TRBV19 and TRBJ1-3; 8 nucleotides line up with TRBD1. V was pared by 10 bases and J by 1 base, with 6 bases of the junction left unmatched. CDR3 length equals 14 residues. Germline lookup yields CDR1 LNHDA and CDR2 SQIVND (reference sequence). The CDR3, as DNA: TGTGCCACCAGACAGGGGTTGTCTGGAAACACCATATATTTT. Amino acid sequence: CATRQGLSGNTIYF.

This clone was observed once. CDR3 region: CSAEGQGADTQYF. For the CDR3, the DNA is TGCAGCGCTGAGGGGCAAGGGGCAGATACGCAGTATTTT. This chain links TRBV29-1 with TRBJ2-3; either TRBD1 or TRBD2 may supply D (5 bases each). Germline lookup yields CDR1 SQVTM and CDR2 ANQGSEA. Trimming removed 7 bases at V and 4 bases at J, with 15 bases between. CDR3 length: 13 residues.

This clone was seen a single time. CDR3 protein: CSVAGGGYQETQYF. The CDR3 DNA follows: TGCAGCGTTGCCGGCGGGGGGTACCAAGAGACCCAGTACTTC. The rearrangement links TRBV29-1 to TRBJ2-5, with 8 bases lining up with TRBD2. With V trimmed by 4 bases and J by 0 bases, 4 bases remained unmatched. The CDR3 length is 14 residues. Germline-derived CDR1 and CDR2 are SQVTM and ANQGSEA.

V and J are TRBV5-8 and TRBJ1-2; D is perhaps TRBD1 (5 bases). From germline, CDR1 is SGHTS and CDR2 YDEGEE. The CDR3 is 15 amino acids. Trimming removed 4 bases from V and 5 bases from J, with 18 bases in between. In DNA form, the CDR3 reads TGTGCCAGCAGCCCCCAGTGGGGTCGGGGGTATGGCTACACCTTC. This sequence encodes CASSPQWGRGYGYTF.

The chain joins TRBV7-9 to TRBJ1-2, with D uncertain. CDR1 and CDR2 from the germline V gene are SEHNR and FQNEAQ (reference sequence). The CDR3 is 15 amino acids. Deletions cut 1 base from V and 2 bases from J, with 11 bases between. The CDR3 DNA reads as TGTGCCAGCAGCTTAGTGGAGGCCGCAAACTATGGCTACACCTTC. Translated: CASSLVEAANYGYTF.

The chain couples TRBV7-2 to TRBJ2-1; 9 bases line up with TRBD2. The J segment lost 7 bases and the V segment lost 1 base, leaving 5 bases of the junction unmatched. Germline V gene lookup returns CDR1 SGHTA and CDR2 FQGNSA. The CDR3 consists of 15 residues. The CDR3 DNA reads TGTGCCAGCAGCTTAGGAGGTAGCGGGAGTAATGAGCAGTTCTTC. It codes for CASSLGGSGSNEQFF.